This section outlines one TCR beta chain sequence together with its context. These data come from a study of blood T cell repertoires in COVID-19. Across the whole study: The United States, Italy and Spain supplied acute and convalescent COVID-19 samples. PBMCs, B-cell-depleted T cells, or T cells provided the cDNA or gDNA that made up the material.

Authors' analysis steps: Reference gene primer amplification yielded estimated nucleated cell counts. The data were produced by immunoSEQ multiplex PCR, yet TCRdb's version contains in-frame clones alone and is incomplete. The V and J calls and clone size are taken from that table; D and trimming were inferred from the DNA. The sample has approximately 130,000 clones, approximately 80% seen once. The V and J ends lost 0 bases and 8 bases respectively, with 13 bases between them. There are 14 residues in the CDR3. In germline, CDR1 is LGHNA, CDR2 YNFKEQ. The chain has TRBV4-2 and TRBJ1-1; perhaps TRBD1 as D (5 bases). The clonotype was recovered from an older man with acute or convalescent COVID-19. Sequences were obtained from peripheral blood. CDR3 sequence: CASSQDTGGTEAFF. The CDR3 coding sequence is TGTGCCAGCAGCCAAGACACTGGAGGGACCGAAGCTTTCTTT.